These 24 T cell receptor beta chains originate from one sample sequenced in a study of blood T cell repertoires in COVID-19. Repertoires were generated with immunoSEQ multiplex PCR, while TCRdb's copy carries only in-frame clones and drops some. The table has 150,000 to 200,000 clones, 70% to 80% seen once. The sequencing input was peripheral blood. The receptors originated from a woman aged 35 to 49 with COVID-19, enrolled during active disease.

The chain combines TRBV6-5 with TRBJ2-7, with TRBD2 matching over 7 bases. Trimming at V came to 6 bases and at J to 3 bases, leaving 2 bases not matched to a gene. Germline V gene lookup returns CDR1 MNHEY and CDR2 SVGAGI. There are 12 residues in the CDR3. This CDR3 is CASSPGGYEQYF. The CDR3 DNA sequence: TGTGCCAGCAGCCCGGGGGGCTACGAGCAGTACTTC.

The V call is TRBV2, the J call TRBJ1-1; 9 bases agree with TRBD1. Per germline, CDR1 SNHLY and CDR2 FYNNEI. This CDR3 is 12 amino acids long. V dropped 4 bases and J dropped 10; count of bases not matched to a gene: 4. CDR3 DNA: TGTGCCAGCAGTGCATGGGACAGGGTAGCTTTCTTT. Translation gives CASSAWDRVAFF.

The rearrangement uses TRBV18 and TRBJ2-5, with D unclear. Germline CDR1 reads KGHSH; CDR2 reads LQKENI. This CDR3 is 13 amino acids long. V lost 0 bases, J lost 5 bases, and 7 bases lay in between. In nucleotides, the CDR3 is TGTGCCAGCTCACCACCGCCTGAGGAGACCCAGTACTTC. It codes for CASSPPPEETQYF.

This sequence joins TRBV27 and TRBJ1-5; 9 bases map to TRBD1. The germline CDR1 and CDR2 sequences are MNHEY and SMNVEV (reference sequence). V lost 5 bases, J lost 7 bases, and 6 bases stayed unmatched. This CDR3 comprises 14 residues. The CDR3 DNA reads as TGTGCCAGCAGTAAGGACAGGGGAGGACAGCCCCAGCATTTT. Encoded protein: CASSKDRGGQPQHF.

The chain employs TRBV6-6 and TRBJ1-5, with D unclear. The V gene lost 2 bases and the J gene lost 5 bases, with 10 bases spanning the gap. CDR1 and CDR2 (germline): MNHNY, SVGAGI (reference sequence). The CDR3 is 14 residues long. The CDR3 region has the DNA TGTGCCAGCAGTTACGCGGGAGGCCATCAGCCCCAGCATTTT. It is translated as CASSYAGGHQPQHF.

The chain employs TRBV6-5 and TRBJ1-2, with D possibly matching TRBD1 (6 bases). Germline values: CDR1 MNHEY, CDR2 SVGAGI. V was clipped by 0 bases and J by 2 bases, with 10 bases between them. The CDR3 has 15 amino acids. CDR3 nucleotides: TGTGCCAGCAGTTACTCTGGACAGTTAAACTATGGCTACACCTTC. Translating it yields CASSYSGQLNYGYTF.

This sequence joins TRBV3-1 (or the pseudogene TRBV3-2) and TRBJ2-7; 7 positions match TRBD2. The CDR3 is 14 residues long. After removal of 1 base from V and 5 bases from J, the junction contained 5 bases not matched to a gene. Germline values: CDR1 LGHDT, CDR2 YNNKEL (reference sequence). The CDR3 DNA follows: TGTGCCAGCAGCCAAGGACTAGCAATCGACGAGCAGTACTTC. This encodes CASSQGLAIDEQYF.

The chain uses TRBV18 and TRBJ2-4; D possibly corresponds to TRBD1 (5 bases). V dropped 1 base and J dropped 0 bases, with 10 bases sitting between them. CDR1 is KGHSH, CDR2 LQKENI, per germline. CDR3 length: 16 amino acids. CDR3 sequence reads: CASSPQDTLAKNIQYF. CDR3 nucleotide sequence: TGTGCCAGCTCACCACAGGACACCTTAGCCAAAAACATTCAGTACTTC.

The chain employs TRBV7-2 and TRBJ2-1, with TRBD1 identical over 7 bases. Germline trimming cut 6 bases from V and 0 bases from J; bases unmatched to any gene: 5. The CDR3 covers 15 residues. Per the germline V gene, CDR1 is SGHTA and CDR2 is FQGNSA. The CDR3 DNA reads as TGTGCCAGCAGACCACAGGGGAGCTCCTACAATGAGCAGTTCTTC. Protein: CASRPQGSSYNEQFF.

The CDR3 protein is CASSQDLRRYTF. In DNA, the CDR3 is TGTGCCAGCAGCCAAGATCTCAGGCGCTACACCTTC. V and J are TRBV3-1 (or the pseudogene TRBV3-2) and TRBJ1-2, with D hard to call. The CDR3 sequence is 12 residues long. Germline CDR1 LGHDT, CDR2 YNNKEL (reference sequence). V was pared by 0 bases and J by 9 bases, with 8 bases between.

V usage is TRBV5-6 and J usage is TRBJ1-5, with no clear D. The germline V and J ends were trimmed by 2 bases and 0 bases, with 12 bases remaining between them. The CDR3 has 16 residues. Per germline, CDR1 SGHDT and CDR2 YYEEEE. The CDR3 DNA reads TGTGCCAGCAGCTTCGGCAGACTTAATAGCAATCAGCCCCAGCATTTT. The encoded protein is CASSFGRLNSNQPQHF.

The chain links TRBV1 to TRBJ1-2; the table's D call of TRBD1 was not tested on the DNA. TRBV1 is given as a pseudogene. This CDR3 is 14 amino acids long. The CDR3 here is CTSSPGTGTYGYTF. The CDR3, as DNA: TGCACCAGCAGCCCCGGGACAGGGACCTATGGCTACACCTTC.

CDR3 protein: CASRMLGGAFF. In DNA form, the CDR3 reads TGTGCCAGCAGAATGCTGGGGGGAGCTTTCTTT. This chain connects TRBV2 to TRBJ1-1; weak D call: TRBD1 (5 bases). V shed 6 bases and J shed 10 bases, with 12 bases lying between them. This CDR3 is 11 amino acids long. CDR1 SNHLY and CDR2 FYNNEI come from the germline V gene. Using reference TRBV2 and TRBJ1-1 for the parts outside the CDR3, the full variable domain is EPEVTQTPSHQVTQMGQEVILRCVPISNHLYFYWYRQILGQKVEFLVSFYNNEISEKSEIFDDQFSVERPDGSNFTLKIRSTKLEDSAMYFCASRMLGGAFFGQGTRLTVV.

The J gene is TRBJ1-3, the V gene TRBV21-1; no DNA check was done on the table's D call, TRBD1. TRBV21-1 is an annotated pseudogene. This CDR3 spans 16 amino acids. The CDR3 loop reads CASSKEVANSGNTIYF. DNA for the CDR3: TGTGCCAGCAGCAAAGAAGTGGCAAACTCTGGAAACACCATATATTTT.

This chain connects TRBV12-5 to TRBJ1-5, with 10 bases lining up with TRBD1. V lost 0 bases and J lost 2; bases outside the gene matches: 1. In germline, CDR1 is LGHNT, CDR2 FRNRAP. The CDR3 sequence is 16 residues long. Here the CDR3 reads CASGLVGTGGNQPQHF. The CDR3 DNA follows: TGTGCTAGTGGTTTGGTAGGGACAGGGGGCAATCAGCCCCAGCATTTT.

The chain carries TRBV7-9 and TRBJ1-1; D is ambiguous. The CDR3 spans 13 residues. Trimming cost V 3 bases and J 0 bases, with 5 bases left between them. The germline V gene has CDR1 SEHNR and CDR2 FQNEAQ (reference sequence). CDR3 nucleotide sequence: TGTGCCAGCAGCTTTACACTGAACACTGAAGCTTTCTTT. Protein product: CASSFTLNTEAFF.

This clone was counted only a few times. The J gene is TRBJ1-6, the V gene TRBV7-8, with D possibly being TRBD1 (6 bases). Germline V gene lookup returns CDR1 SGHVS and CDR2 FQNEAQ. CDR3 length: 15 amino acids. The V end lost 6 bases, the J end lost 7 bases, and 16 bases lay between the germline ends. Here the CDR3 DNA reads TGTGCCAGCAGTAATGCGGACAGTGGCAATTCACCCCTCCACTTT. It yields the protein CASSNADSGNSPLHF.

V gene TRBV12-5 combines with J gene TRBJ1-2, with 8 bases lining up with TRBD1. Germline-derived CDR1 and CDR2 are LGHNT and FRNRAP. This CDR3 region has 14 residues. V dropped 1 base and J dropped 8; count of bases not matched to a gene: 6. Written as DNA, the CDR3 is TGTGCTAGTGGTTTGGGGACAGGGTTACAGGGCTACACCTTC. Translating gives CASGLGTGLQGYTF.

This chain uses TRBV12-3 or TRBV12-4 with TRBJ1-2; perhaps TRBD1 as D (5 bases). With 6 bases removed from V and 8 bases from J, the gap between germline ends came to 10 bases. This CDR3 spans 11 amino acids. CDR3 amino acids: CASSWGEGYTF. The CDR3 bases are TGTGCCAGCAGCTGGGGGGAAGGCTACACCTTC.

This clone has only a few counts. This chain joins TRBV28 and TRBJ2-7; tentatively, D is TRBD2 (6 bases). Trimming stripped 4 bases from V and 2 bases from J, with 18 bases between. Germline CDR1 MDHEN, CDR2 SYDVKM. CDR3 size: 16 residues. In nucleotides, the CDR3 is TGTGCCAGCAGTTCGGCAACGGGGGTAGCCCCCTACGAGCAGTACTTC. Its translation is CASSSATGVAPYEQYF. The whole variable domain, remainder taken from reference TRBV28 and TRBJ2-7, is DVKVTQSSRYLVKRTGEKVFLECVQDMDHENMFWYRQDPGLGLRLIYFSYDVKMKEKGDIPEGYSVSREKKERFSLILESASTNQTSMYLCASSSATGVAPYEQYFGPGTRLTVT.

This clone came up a few times. The rearrangement joins TRBV28 to TRBJ2-7; 8 positions match TRBD1. V shed 5 bases, J shed 3 bases, and the junction held 6 bases outside the gene matches. The CDR3 contains 14 residues. The germline V gene has CDR1 MDHEN and CDR2 SYDVKM. CDR3 amino acids: CASSNGQGGYEQYF. The CDR3 nucleotides are TGTGCCAGCAGTAATGGACAGGGAGGCTACGAGCAGTACTTC.

The chain combines TRBV6-1 with TRBJ2-1, with TRBD2 matching over 9 bases. The ends lost 3 bases at V and 9 bases at J; junction bases unmatched: 6. The germline V gene has CDR1 MNHNS and CDR2 SASEGT. This CDR3 contains 14 residues. The CDR3 region has the DNA TGTGCCAGCAGTGACCGAGGCGGGAGGGTTGAGCAGTTCTTC. It codes for CASSDRGGRVEQFF.

The chain has TRBV12-3 or TRBV12-4 and TRBJ2-7, with D maybe TRBD1 (6 bases). This CDR3 has 13 amino acids. V lost 10 bases and J lost 7, with 20 bases in between. The CDR3 DNA reads TGTGCCATCGCCGGGACACTCTTTGGAGAGCAGTACTTC. This sequence encodes CAIAGTLFGEQYF.

A single count supports this clone. The chain combines TRBV20-1 with TRBJ2-2; 14 positions agree with TRBD2. Germline V gene data show CDR1 as DFQATT and CDR2 as SNEGSKA (reference sequence). V dropped 3 bases and J dropped 7; count of bases not matched to a gene: 1. The CDR3 extends over 14 amino acids. The CDR3 here is CSASGTSGSGELFF. The CDR3 DNA is TGCAGTGCTAGTGGGACTAGCGGGAGCGGGGAGCTGTTTTTT.